A selection of T cell receptor beta chains follows, all from one sample in a study of T cells in localized non-small cell lung cancer. Data came from immunoSEQ multiplex PCR; TCRdb stores just in-frame clones and leaves some out. Among about 78,000 clones listed, about four fifths were seen once. The sample in question was peripheral blood, obtained before any cancer treatment. Receptors were obtained from a man aged 35 to 69 with stage I lung adenocarcinoma. CDR3s leave out the opening cysteine and the closing phenylalanine or tryptophan. The order of the fields is clone size, V gene, CDR3 protein. Expanded clones get a size class; other rows say once, few or many, or leave the size out.

few,TRBV9,ASSVFEREVMGEQF
-,TRBV14,ASSQARRQGWNEKLF
-,TRBV7-9,ASSFGQGDDGYT
-,TRBV5-4,ASSWGLAGAETQY
-,TRBV28,ASSLLRAEQY
once,TRBV7-2,ASSLPPGVPMNTEAF
-,TRBV19,ASSIAGYSNQPQH
-,TRBV14,ASSPPSNYNEQF
-,TRBV2,ASSEQGQYNEQF
-,TRBV7-9,ASSGQGKAF
-,TRBV28,ASSLLYSNQPQH
-,TRBV28,ASSWGPGYGYT
-,TRBV5-6,ASSLEGGFGFWAEAF
-,TRBV30,AWSAHRGYEKLF
-,TRBV2,ASRRTETSGEKLF
-,TRBV7-2,ASSQGQNEQF
few,TRBV18,ASSPGQGGLGNEQF
-,TRBV4-1,ASSQILGGGDTDTQY
-,TRBV7-9,ASSLISGGLSSYEQY
-,TRBV11-2,ASSQGSPLAKNIQY
-,TRBV4-3,ASSQELGLSYEQF
-,TRBV27,ASSEAGTGSYEQY